These T cell receptor beta chains were read from a single sample in a study of shared clonotypes between healthy human individuals. The table came from immunoSEQ multiplex PCR; TCRdb's copy has only in-frame clones and leaves some out. This sample has about 2 million clones; just under 95% occur once, and the top ten carry under 1.5%. Sequencing was carried out using naive CD8+ T cells sorted from blood. The receptor set was obtained from a man aged 18 to 29 in good health. CDR3s include the opening cysteine and the closing phenylalanine or tryptophan. D genes are given only for firm matches. Size is stated for part of the rows, as once, few or many counts, or as a class when the clone is expanded.

J	size	V	D	DNA	CDR3
TRBJ1-3	NA	TRBV7-9	NA	TGTGCCAGCAGCCCCCGTAAAGGGGAAGGAAACACCATATATTTT	CASSPRKGEGNTIYF
TRBJ2-7	NA	TRBV27	NA	TGTGCCAGCAGTCTTCTAGACGCCTACTCCTACGAGCAGTACTTC	CASSLLDAYSYEQYF
TRBJ1-1	NA	TRBV5-4	NA	TGTGCCAGCAGCTTGTGGGTGAACACTGAAGCTTTCTTT	CASSLWVNTEAFF
TRBJ2-1	NA	TRBV4-1	NA	TGCGCCAGCAGCCAAGCGGAGACTATAAACAATGAGCAGTTCTTC	CASSQAETINNEQFF
TRBJ1-5	NA	TRBV6-1	NA	TGTGCCAGCAGTGAAACCAGGACAGTCAGCAATCAGCCCCAGCATTTT	CASSETRTVSNQPQHF
TRBJ2-1	NA	TRBV4-3	TRBD2	TGCGCCAGCAGCCCCGGACTAGCGGGAGGAAATGAGCAGTTCTTC	CASSPGLAGGNEQFF
TRBJ2-3	once	TRBV7-9	NA	TGTGCCAGCAGCTTAGGGCCCTGGGGCACAGATACGCAGTATTTT	CASSLGPWGTDTQYF
TRBJ2-7	NA	TRBV30	TRBD1	TGTGCCTGGACCTCGTCTCCGGGACAGGGCTACGAGCAGTACTTC	CAWTSSPGQGYEQYF
TRBJ2-2	once	TRBV5-1	NA	TGCGCCAGCAGCTTACGGGCCGAGAACACCGGGGAGCTGTTTTTT	CASSLRAENTGELFF
TRBJ2-1	once	TRBV7-2	NA	TGTGCCAGCAGCTTTGACCAGTACAATGAGCAGTTCTTC	CASSFDQYNEQFF
TRBJ2-3	NA	TRBV4-3	NA	TGCGCCAGCAGCCAAGGGACTACTCCAGCCACAGATACGCAGTATTTT	CASSQGTTPATDTQYF
TRBJ2-1	NA	TRBV7-9	NA	TGTGCCAGCAGACAGGACTTGAGCAATGAGCAGTTCTTC	CASRQDLSNEQFF
TRBJ2-7	NA	TRBV7-6	TRBD2	TGTGCCAGCAGCCAGGAGGCCGCGGGGGGGAGGAACGAGCAGTACTTC	CASSQEAAGGRNEQYF
TRBJ2-7	NA	TRBV11-2	TRBD2	TGTGCCAGCAGCTCCCCGGGACTAGCGGGGCCGTATAGCTCCTACGAGCAGTACTTC	CASSSPGLAGPYSSYEQYF
TRBJ2-1	NA	TRBV7-3	TRBD2	TGTGCCAGCAGCATTCGTCCGGGACTAGCGGGAAATGAGCAGTTCTTC	CASSIRPGLAGNEQFF
TRBJ2-1	NA	TRBV13	NA	TGTGCCAGCAGCTCCAACGATGGGGCTAGCGATGAGCAGTTCTTC	CASSSNDGASDEQFF
TRBJ1-1	NA	TRBV27	TRBD1	TGTGCCAGCAGTTTATGGCAGGGGGCCACTGAAGCTTTCTTT	CASSLWQGATEAFF
TRBJ1-3	NA	TRBV28	NA	TGTGCCAGCAGCATCTCCTCTGGAAACACCATATATTTT	CASSISSGNTIYF
TRBJ1-1	NA	TRBV2	NA	TGTGCCAGCACCGAGGGAAGAACTGAAGCTTTCTTT	CASTEGRTEAFF
TRBJ2-7	NA	TRBV27	TRBD2	TGTGCCAGCAGTCTAGCGGGAGGAGACTACGAGCAGTACTTC	CASSLAGGDYEQYF
TRBJ1-5	few	TRBV30	NA	TGTGCCTGGAATCCAGGACTCGACAATCAGCCCCAGCATTTT	CAWNPGLDNQPQHF
TRBJ1-4	NA	TRBV7-9	TRBD1	TGTGCCAGCAGCCCCGCCGGGACAGCCCGCTCTAATGAAAAACTGTTTTTT	CASSPAGTARSNEKLFF
TRBJ2-7	NA	TRBV9	NA	TGTGCCAGCAGCGTGGGAGGGGGTGGAGAGCAGTACTTC	CASSVGGGGEQYF
TRBJ1-4	once	TRBV4-1	NA	TGCGCCAGCAGCCAAGGGGCAGGGTGGGCAACTAATGAAAAACTGTTTTTT	CASSQGAGWATNEKLFF
TRBJ1-6	NA	TRBV27	TRBD1	TGTGCCAGCAGTCCCATGGACAGGGACCTTTACAATTCACCCCTCCACTTT	CASSPMDRDLYNSPLHF
TRBJ2-3	NA	TRBV14	NA	TGTGCCAGCAGCCAAGTCGGCGGGGTCAAAAGCACAGATACGCAGTATTTT	CASSQVGGVKSTDTQYF
TRBJ1-5	once	TRBV19	NA	TGTGCCAGTGGGTACGTCAATCAGCCCCAGCATTTT	CASGYVNQPQHF
TRBJ2-5	NA	TRBV7-7	NA	TGTGCTAGCAGGGGTTCCCAAGAGACCCAGTACTTC	CASRGSQETQYF
TRBJ2-7	NA	TRBV2	NA	TGTGCCAGCAGGAAATCACAGTTAACCCCCTCCGAGCAGTACTTC	CASRKSQLTPSEQYF
TRBJ2-3	NA	TRBV10-1	TRBD2	TGCGCCAGCAGTGAGAGTGGCGGGGGGGGAACAGATACGCAGTATTTT	CASSESGGGGTDTQYF
TRBJ2-3	NA	TRBV19	NA	TGTGCCAGTAGTAAAGACAGGGAGGGTGTAGATACGCAGTATTTT	CASSKDREGVDTQYF
TRBJ1-2	NA	TRBV7-9	NA	TGTGCCAGCAGCTTAGTAGGGGATGGAGGCTACACCTTC	CASSLVGDGGYTF
TRBJ1-2	NA	TRBV4-3	NA	TGCGCCAGCAGCCAAGATTGGATGACAGGAGAAGAATATGGCTACACCTTC	CASSQDWMTGEEYGYTF
TRBJ1-2	NA	TRBV7-2	NA	TGTGCCAGCTTAGGGGGCTATGGCTACACCTTC	CASLGGYGYTF
TRBJ1-2	NA	TRBV7-9	NA	TGTGCCAGCAGTGGTATTGGTTTTAACTATGGCTACACCTTC	CASSGIGFNYGYTF
TRBJ2-2	NA	TRBV27	TRBD2	TGTGCCAGCAGTTTACTAGCGGGAACCGGGGAGCTGTTTTTT	CASSLLAGTGELFF
TRBJ2-7	NA	TRBV28	NA	TGTGCCAGCAGTTTAAGGGGGTACGAGCAGTACTTC	CASSLRGYEQYF
TRBJ2-4	NA	TRBV10-2	TRBD2	TGCGCCAGCAGTGTCGGGACTAGCGCGACCCGGAACATTCAGTACTTC	CASSVGTSATRNIQYF
TRBJ2-7	once	TRBV5-6	NA	TGTGCCAGCAGCCCCTACCCATCATCCCCCCTCGAGCAGTACTTC	CASSPYPSSPLEQYF
TRBJ2-4	NA	TRBV5-6	NA	TGTGCCAGCAGCCAGGGGCTAGTGAACATTCAGTACTTC	CASSQGLVNIQYF
TRBJ2-5	NA	TRBV10-2	NA	TGCGCCAGCAGTGTTGGGGGTGGCCAAGAGACCCAGTACTTC	CASSVGGGQETQYF
TRBJ2-1	once	TRBV2	TRBD1	TGTGCCAGCAGTCCGGGACAGGGGGGGAGCTCCTACAATGAGCAGTTCTTC	CASSPGQGGSSYNEQFF
TRBJ2-3	NA	TRBV5-6	NA	TGTGCCAGCAGCTCACACGGGGGTAGGACAGATACGCAGTATTTT	CASSSHGGRTDTQYF
TRBJ2-1	once	TRBV6-1	NA	TGTGCCAGCAGTGGCGGGACACTGTTTTACAATGAGCAGTTCTTC	CASSGGTLFYNEQFF
TRBJ2-5	NA	TRBV7-9	NA	TGTGCCAGCAGCTCAGACTCCGGGGGAGAGACCCAGTACTTC	CASSSDSGGETQYF